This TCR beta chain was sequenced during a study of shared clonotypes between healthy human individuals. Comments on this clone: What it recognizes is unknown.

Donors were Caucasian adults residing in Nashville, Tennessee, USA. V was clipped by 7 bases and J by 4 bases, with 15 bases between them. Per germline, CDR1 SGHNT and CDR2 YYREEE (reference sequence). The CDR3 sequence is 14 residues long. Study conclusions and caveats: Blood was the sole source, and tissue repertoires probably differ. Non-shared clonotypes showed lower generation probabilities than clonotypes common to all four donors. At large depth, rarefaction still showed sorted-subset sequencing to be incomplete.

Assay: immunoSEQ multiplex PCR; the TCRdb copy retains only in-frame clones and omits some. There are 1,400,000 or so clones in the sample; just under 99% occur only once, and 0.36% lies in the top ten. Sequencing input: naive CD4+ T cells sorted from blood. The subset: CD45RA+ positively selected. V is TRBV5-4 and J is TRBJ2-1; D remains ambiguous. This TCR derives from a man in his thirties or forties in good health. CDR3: CASGTDTYYNEQFF. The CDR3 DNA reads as TGTGCCAGCGGAACAGACACATATTACAATGAGCAGTTCTTC.